Presented here are 26 T cell receptor beta chains from one specimen sequenced in a study of beta chain features in type 1 diabetes. Whole-study results and caveats: Moderately but significantly shorter TCRB CDR3s were found in Type 1 diabetes patients in all four CD4+ subsets.

Sequencing targeted expressed TCRB transcripts, as all isolated RNA had been reverse transcribed. The method was immunoSEQ multiplex PCR; TCRdb's version includes in-frame clones alone and lacks a portion of them. The table includes roughly 700,000 clones, 13% detected once. Which antigens these TCRs recognize remains unknown. Sequencing was performed on naive CD4+ T cells from blood. These receptors were taken from a young man with type 1 diabetes.

The gene calls are TRBV6-5 and TRBJ2-5; the D gene could be TRBD1 or TRBD2 (5 bases each). The V gene lost 5 bases and the J gene lost 3 bases, with 16 bases spanning the gap. Germline V gene data show CDR1 as MNHEY and CDR2 as SVGAGI. This CDR3 contains 15 residues. Here the CDR3 reads CASSPKGTGKETQYF. The DNA for the CDR3 is TGTGCCAGCAGTCCGAAAGGGACGGGAAAAGAGACCCAGTACTTC.

The rearrangement links TRBV6-1 to TRBJ1-1; 10 bases are shared with TRBD1. Germline V gene sequence: CDR1 MNHNS, CDR2 SASEGT. The CDR3 runs to 15 residues. V was clipped by 4 bases and J by 5 bases; unmatched bases: 7. As DNA, the CDR3 is TGTGCCAGCAGTGCCCGACAGGGGGCTTGGACTGAAGCTTTCTTT. Protein sequence: CASSARQGAWTEAFF.

This chain links TRBV9 with TRBJ2-6, with 7 bases that match TRBD1. This CDR3 is built from 18 residues. Germline V lookup: CDR1 SGDLS, CDR2 YYNGEE. With V trimmed by 3 bases and J by 0 bases, 9 bases remained unmatched. CDR3 loop: CASSEGDSLYSGANVLTF. The CDR3 DNA is TGTGCCAGCAGCGAGGGGGACAGCCTTTACTCTGGGGCCAACGTCCTGACTTTC. Full variable domain (outside the CDR3, taken from reference TRBV9 and TRBJ2-6): DSGVTQTPKHLITATGQRVTLRCSPRSGDLSVYWYQQSLDQGLQFLIQYYNGEERAKGNILERFSAQQFPDLHSELNLSSLELGDSALYFCASSEGDSLYSGANVLTFGAGSRLTVL.

This clone was observed a few times. V is TRBV25-1 and J is TRBJ2-5; D uncertain. This CDR3 region has 13 residues. Germline CDR1 MGHDK, CDR2 SYGVNS. V dropped 3 bases and J dropped 1 base, with 6 bases sitting between them. CDR3 in amino acids: CASSDSSQETQYF. CDR3 nucleotides: TGTGCCAGCAGTGATAGCTCCCAAGAGACCCAGTACTTC.

The chain joins TRBV7-2 to TRBJ2-2; D is possibly TRBD1 (6 bases). The germline CDR1 and CDR2 sequences are SGHTA and FQGNSA. Trimming cost V 8 bases and J 0 bases, with 16 bases left between them. The CDR3 has 16 amino acids. CDR3 region: CASRAPGTPNTGELFF. CDR3 bases: TGTGCCAGCCGAGCCCCGGGGACACCGAACACCGGGGAGCTGTTTTTT. Using reference TRBV7-2 and TRBJ2-2 for the parts outside the CDR3, the full variable domain is GAGVSQSPSNKVTEKGKDVELRCDPISGHTALYWYRQSLGQGLEFLIYFQGNSAPDKSGLPSDRFSAERTGGSVSTLTIQRTQQEDSAVYLCASRAPGTPNTGELFFGEGSRLTVL.

This chain uses TRBV29-1 with TRBJ1-1; tentative D call: TRBD1 (6 bases). V was pared by 7 bases and J by 1 base, with 10 bases between. Germline-derived CDR1 and CDR2 are SQVTM and ANQGSEA. The length of the CDR3 is 12 residues. In DNA form, the CDR3 reads TGCAGCGAACGGACAGCGAACACTGAAGCTTTCTTT. Translating gives CSERTANTEAFF.

V and J are TRBV6-7 and TRBJ2-3; possible D gene TRBD1, 5 bases. TRBV6-7 is flagged as an ORF with uncertain function. The CDR3 contains 16 residues. V gave up 0 bases and J gave up 0 bases, with 10 bases separating them. As DNA, the CDR3 is TGTGCCAGCAGTTACTCGACGTCAGGGAGCACAGATACGCAGTATTTT. It yields the protein CASSYSTSGSTDTQYF.

The V and J genes are TRBV7-3 and TRBJ2-3; either TRBD1 or TRBD2 may fit D (5 bases each). The CDR3 is 15 residues long. CDR1 is SGHTA and CDR2 is FQGTGA in the germline V gene. V lost 5 bases and J lost 1, with 13 bases in between. The chain's CDR3 is CASSPLGAGTDTQYF. The CDR3 DNA reads as TGTGCCAGCAGCCCCCTCGGGGCGGGCACAGATACGCAGTATTTT.

CDR3 bases: TGCGCCAGCAGCCAGAGGGGTTGGGACACTGAAGCTTTCTTT. Protein product: CASSQRGWDTEAFF. The chain joins TRBV4-1 to TRBJ1-1, with a possible D match to TRBD1 (5 bases). Germline V gene lookup returns CDR1 MGHRA and CDR2 YSYEKL. This CDR3 region has 14 residues. Trimming left V 3 bases short and J 3 bases short, with 11 bases between.

The rearrangement uses TRBV19 and TRBJ1-2; TRBD1 agrees at 9 bases. Germline CDR1 reads LNHDA; CDR2 reads SQIVND (reference sequence). Trimming removed 10 bases from V and 8 bases from J; junction bases left unmatched: 17. This CDR3 spans 15 amino acids. The DNA for the CDR3 is TGTGCCACCGGGGCGGGACAGGGACTTTCAACGGGCTACACCTTC. It yields the protein CATGAGQGLSTGYTF.

V gene TRBV5-6 combines with J gene TRBJ2-5; maybe TRBD1 (6 bases). This CDR3 has 15 amino acids. Trimming took 1 base from V and 1 from J, leaving 11 bases between them. Germline-derived CDR1 and CDR2 are SGHDT and YYEEEE. The CDR3 DNA reads as TGTGCCAGCAGCTTGATGGGGGCTACCCAAGAGACCCAGTACTTC. This encodes CASSLMGATQETQYF.

This chain connects TRBV4-1 to TRBJ1-4; perhaps TRBD1 as D (5 bases). The CDR3 runs 15 residues. Looked up from germline, CDR1 is MGHRA and CDR2 is YSYEKL. Trimming pared 1 base from V and 5 bases from J, leaving 11 bases between. The CDR3 region is CASSQVGGENEKLFF. CDR3 coding DNA: TGCGCCAGCAGCCAAGTTGGGGGGGAAAATGAAAAACTGTTTTTT.

Only a few counts were recorded for this clone. The chain uses TRBV6-1 and TRBJ1-5; D gene ambiguous. V gave up 4 bases and J gave up 0 bases, with 10 bases separating them. Germline CDR1 is MNHNS and CDR2 is SASEGT. CDR3 size: 15 residues. CDR3 residues: CASSAYPYSNQPQHF. The CDR3 DNA is TGTGCCAGCAGTGCCTACCCATATAGCAATCAGCCCCAGCATTTT.

The gene calls are TRBV6-4 and TRBJ2-3; 9 nucleotides align to TRBD2. This CDR3 region has 15 residues. Germline-derived CDR1 and CDR2 are MRHNA and SNTAGT. The junction had 6 bases not matched to a gene; V was cut back by 6 bases and J by 2 bases. CDR3 loop: CASSETSGYTDTQYF. In nucleotides, the CDR3 is TGTGCCAGCAGCGAGACTAGCGGATACACAGATACGCAGTATTTT.

The DNA for the CDR3 is TGCGCCAGCAGCCAAGGGGGCGCCGGCACTGAAGCTTTCTTT. Encoded protein: CASSQGGAGTEAFF. This rearrangement joins TRBV4-1 to TRBJ1-1; D perhaps matches TRBD1 (5 bases). CDR3 length equals 14 residues. The germline gives CDR1 MGHRA, CDR2 YSYEKL. V was cut by 1 base and J by 4 bases, with 10 bases left in between.

This clone has a handful of counts. The CDR3 DNA follows: TGCGCCAGCAGCTTTGACAGGGAACAAGAGACCCAGTACTTC. This gives the protein CASSFDREQETQYF. The chain joins TRBV5-1 to TRBJ2-5; TRBD1 aligns across 7 bases. The germline V gene has CDR1 SGHRS and CDR2 YFSETQ. With 2 bases clipped from V and 2 bases from J, the junction kept 3 bases outside the gene matches. The CDR3 is 14 residues long.

The rearrangement joins TRBV2 to TRBJ2-1, with 9 bases that match TRBD1. From germline, CDR1 is SNHLY and CDR2 FYNNEI. This CDR3 has 16 amino acids. The V gene end was trimmed by 8 bases and the J gene end by 5 bases; junction bases not matched to a gene: 13. CDR3 in amino acids: CASPRGGTGWDNEQFF. The CDR3 DNA sequence: TGTGCCAGCCCACGCGGAGGGACAGGGTGGGACAATGAGCAGTTCTTC.

This clone was counted a few times. The genes are TRBV5-1 and TRBJ1-1; D gene uncertain. The CDR3 runs to 11 residues. Trimming took 7 bases from V and 5 from J, leaving 9 bases between them. CDR1 SGHRS and CDR2 YFSETQ come from the germline V gene. In DNA form, the CDR3 reads TGCGCCAGCCAGACAAGTACTGAAGCTTTCTTT. This encodes CASQTSTEAFF.

The chain employs TRBV7-8 and TRBJ1-5, with D maybe TRBD1 (6 bases). With 5 bases removed from V and 0 bases from J, the gap between germline ends came to 11 bases. The CDR3 runs 15 residues. Germline V gene data show CDR1 as SGHVS and CDR2 as FQNEAQ. This CDR3 reads CASSPGTPSNQPQHF. CDR3 coding DNA: TGTGCCAGCAGCCCAGGGACACCTAGCAATCAGCCCCAGCATTTT.

This clone was recorded a few times. The chain has TRBV7-9 and TRBJ1-5, with D unresolved. Germline V gene data show CDR1 as SEHNR and CDR2 as FQNEAQ (reference sequence). Trimming left V 3 bases short and J 4 bases short, with 13 bases between. The CDR3 runs to 15 residues. CDR3 coding DNA: TGTGCCAGCAGCTTTGACGGAGACCCGAATCAGCCCCAGCATTTT. Protein product: CASSFDGDPNQPQHF.

The CDR3 bases are TGTGCCTGGAGTGTTGTGGGGGAGACCCAGTACTTC. This encodes CAWSVVGETQYF. The rearrangement joins TRBV30 to TRBJ2-5; no reliable D call. Germline V gives CDR1 GTSNPN, CDR2 SVGIG (reference sequence). This CDR3 comprises 12 residues. V lost 0 bases, J lost 5 bases, and 7 bases lay in between.

The rearrangement uses TRBV4-2 and TRBJ1-6; D is uncertain. CDR3 length: 14 residues. In germline, CDR1 is LGHNA, CDR2 YNFKEQ. V was trimmed by 0 bases and J by 6 bases, leaving 6 bases between them. CDR3 sequence reads: CASSQEPINSPLHF. The CDR3 DNA follows: TGTGCCAGCAGCCAAGAACCCATTAATTCACCCCTCCACTTT.

CDR3 coding DNA: TGTGCCAGCAGTGAAGAAGGTGGGAGGGTCACTGAAGCTTTCTTT. Protein: CASSEEGGRVTEAFF. This sequence joins TRBV6-1 and TRBJ1-1; D not resolved. With 1 base removed from V and 4 bases from J, the gap between germline ends came to 13 bases. Germline V gene data show CDR1 as MNHNS and CDR2 as SASEGT. The CDR3 loop spans 15 amino acids.

V gene TRBV5-1 combines with J gene TRBJ1-4, with 9 nucleotides matching TRBD1. The CDR3 is made up of 15 amino acids. J gave up 8 bases and V 4 bases, and 9 bases lay outside the gene matches. Germline CDR1 and CDR2: SGHRS and YFSETQ. The CDR3 DNA is TGCGCCAGCAGCACTTCGGGACAGGGAGGGGAAAAACTGTTTTTT. It codes for CASSTSGQGGEKLFF.

The CDR3 coding sequence is TGTGCCAGCAGTCTACCAGGGACGCCCGGGGCGCAGTATTTT. This encodes CASSLPGTPGAQYF. The chain joins TRBV28 to TRBJ2-3, with D perhaps TRBD1 or TRBD2 (5 bases each). V lost 5 bases, J lost 10 bases, and 19 bases lay in between. The germline V gene encodes CDR1 MDHEN and CDR2 SYDVKM. The CDR3 contains 14 residues.

The chain couples TRBV15 to TRBJ1-2; D is undetermined. The CDR3 loop spans 13 amino acids. V shed 0 bases and J shed 3 bases, with 5 bases lying between them. Germline V CDR1 and CDR2: LNHNV, YYDKDF (reference sequence). The CDR3 loop reads CATSREGDYGYTF. The CDR3, as DNA: TGTGCCACCAGCAGAGAGGGAGACTATGGCTACACCTTC. Together with reference TRBV15 and TRBJ1-2, the CDR3 gives the full variable domain: DAMVIQNPRYQVTQFGKPVTLSCSQTLNHNVMYWYQQKSSQAPKLLFHYYDKDFNNEADTPDNFQSRRPNTSFCFLDIRSPGLGDTAMYLCATSREGDYGYTFGSGTRLTVV.